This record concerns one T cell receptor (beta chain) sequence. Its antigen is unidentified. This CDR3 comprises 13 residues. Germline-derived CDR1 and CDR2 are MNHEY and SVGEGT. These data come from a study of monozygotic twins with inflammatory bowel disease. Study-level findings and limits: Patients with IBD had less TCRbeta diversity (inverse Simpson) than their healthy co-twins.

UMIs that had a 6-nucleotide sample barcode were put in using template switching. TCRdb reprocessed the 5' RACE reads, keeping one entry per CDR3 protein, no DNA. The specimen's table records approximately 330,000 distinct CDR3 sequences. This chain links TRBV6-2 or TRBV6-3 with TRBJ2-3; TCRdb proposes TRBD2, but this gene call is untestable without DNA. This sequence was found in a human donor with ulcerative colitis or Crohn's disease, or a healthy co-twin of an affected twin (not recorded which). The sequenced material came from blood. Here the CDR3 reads CASSEPSSGGRNF.